The 14 T cell receptor beta chains given below trace back to one sample, sequenced in a study of T cell changes during pregnancy in multiple sclerosis. The table came from immunoSEQ multiplex PCR; TCRdb's copy has only in-frame clones and leaves some out. Of about 93,000 clones in the sample, approximately 92% were seen once. The material was peripheral blood, obtained after pregnancy. The receptors shown here come from a female donor with multiple sclerosis, enrolled in a pregnancy study.

This clone was seen only once. The rearrangement joins TRBV7-8 to TRBJ2-7, with 9 positions matching TRBD1. The CDR3 has 18 residues. CDR1 SGHVS and CDR2 FQNEAQ come from the germline V gene. After removal of 0 bases from V and 2 bases from J, the junction contained 11 bases not matched to a gene. CDR3 in DNA: TGTGCCAGCAGCTTAGCGTGGCAAGGCACAGGGGGCACCTACGAGCAGTACTTC. It codes for CASSLAWQGTGGTYEQYF.

The V gene is TRBV30, the J gene TRBJ1-3, with TRBD1 identical over 11 bases. In germline, CDR1 is GTSNPN, CDR2 SVGIG (reference sequence). V gave up 0 bases and J gave up 2 bases; unmatched junction bases: 3. The CDR3 sequence is 16 residues long. The CDR3 reads CAWSVGQGAPGNTIYF. The CDR3, as DNA: TGTGCCTGGAGTGTAGGACAGGGGGCGCCTGGAAACACCATATATTTT.

The chain has TRBV30 and TRBJ2-2; 10 nucleotides align to TRBD2. CDR1 is GTSNPN, CDR2 SVGIG, per germline (reference sequence). The CDR3 is made up of 16 amino acids. V lost 0 bases and J lost 5; bases outside the gene matches: 6. DNA for the CDR3: TGTGCCTGGAGTGTAACACGGACTAGCGGTACCGGGGAGCTGTTTTTT. Encoded protein: CAWSVTRTSGTGELFF.

The chain joins TRBV7-8 to TRBJ1-5; 10 bases are shared with TRBD1. CDR1 SGHVS and CDR2 FQNEAQ come from the germline V gene. This CDR3 is built from 18 residues. Losses at the gene ends were 2 bases for V and 9 bases for J; bases not matched to a gene: 16. For the CDR3, the DNA is TGTGCCAGCAGCTTACGAAGGCCTGGGACAGGGGAATTACGGCCCCAGCATTTT. Encoded protein: CASSLRRPGTGELRPQHF.

The V call is TRBV6-1, the J call TRBJ1-1; TRBD1 might be the D (5 bases). Deletions cut 0 bases from V and 8 bases from J, with 13 bases between. Germline V gene data show CDR1 as MNHNS and CDR2 as SASEGT. This CDR3 region has 14 residues. CDR3 sequence (DNA): TGTGCCAGCAGTGAAGCGTTCGACAGCCTCGAAGCTTTCTTT. Residues: CASSEAFDSLEAFF.

The chain carries TRBV2 and TRBJ2-7, with D unresolved. Germline V gene sequence: CDR1 SNHLY, CDR2 FYNNEI. There are 15 residues in the CDR3. Trimming took 3 bases from V and 12 from J, leaving 24 bases between them. As DNA, the CDR3 is TGTGCCAGCAGTGACCCCCTCCTACCCCCTTCGCCGAGGTACTTC. It specifies CASSDPLLPPSPRYF.

The CDR3: CASRTNRGLRGNTIYF. Here the CDR3 DNA reads TGTGCCAGCAGGACCAACAGGGGTTTACGGGGAAACACCATATATTTT. The chain combines TRBV28 with TRBJ1-3, with 7 bases lining up with TRBD1. V lost 6 bases to trimming and J lost 4 bases; unmatched junction nucleotides: 12. The CDR3 is made up of 16 amino acids. The germline V gene has CDR1 MDHEN and CDR2 SYDVKM.

The V call is TRBV9, the J call TRBJ2-6; 7 bases align to TRBD1. The germline V gene has CDR1 SGDLS and CDR2 YYNGEE. The CDR3 runs 18 residues. Germline trimming cut 0 bases from V and 0 bases from J; bases unmatched to any gene: 6. The CDR3 DNA follows: TGTGCCAGCAGCGTAGCAGGACAGGCCAACTCTGGGGCCAACGTCCTGACTTTC. Protein product: CASSVAGQANSGANVLTF.

This chain links TRBV6-1 with TRBJ2-5; possible D gene TRBD2, 5 bases. The CDR3 spans 14 residues. Germline assignment: CDR1 MNHNS and CDR2 SASEGT. V was clipped by 2 bases and J by 7 bases, with 14 bases between them. In DNA form, the CDR3 reads TGTGCCAGCAGTGAAAGTTTTGAAGGAGGGACCCAGTACTTC. Its translation: CASSESFEGGTQYF.

This chain connects TRBV9 to TRBJ1-1, with D tentatively TRBD1 (6 bases). Germline CDR1 is SGDLS and CDR2 is YYNGEE. This CDR3 comprises 15 residues. V was pared by 0 bases and J by 4 bases, with 13 bases between. Here the CDR3 DNA reads TGTGCCAGCAGCGTAGAACAGGGAGTGAGCACTGAAGCTTTCTTT. This translates into CASSVEQGVSTEAFF.

The chain joins TRBV28 to TRBJ2-5, with 7 bases aligning to TRBD1. The CDR3 contains 15 residues. The J segment lost 2 bases and the V segment lost 4 bases, leaving 7 bases of the junction unmatched. Germline CDR1 reads MDHEN; CDR2 reads SYDVKM. The CDR3 sequence: CASSSEGQLQETQYF. CDR3 sequence (DNA): TGTGCCAGCAGTTCCGAGGGACAGCTACAAGAGACCCAGTACTTC.

The chain couples TRBV5-6 to TRBJ1-5; tentative D call: TRBD1 (5 bases). CDR3 size: 13 residues. From germline, CDR1 is SGHDT and CDR2 YYEEEE. V gave up 2 bases and J gave up 5 bases, with 8 bases separating them. CDR3 nucleotides: TGTGCCAGCAGCTTCGGCAGGGATCAGCCCCAGCATTTT. The encoded protein is CASSFGRDQPQHF.

This chain uses TRBV18 with TRBJ2-3; TRBD2 aligns across 7 bases. From germline, CDR1 is KGHSH and CDR2 LQKENI. This CDR3 is 16 amino acids long. V shed 2 bases, J shed 0 bases, and the junction held 5 bases outside the gene matches. The CDR3 reads CASSPSQRGSTDTQYF. The CDR3 nucleotides are TGTGCCAGCTCACCAAGTCAGCGGGGTAGCACAGATACGCAGTATTTT.

This chain uses TRBV9 with TRBJ1-3, with 7 bases matching TRBD1. Unmatched junction bases numbered 2, after V lost 3 bases and J lost 2 bases. Germline V gives CDR1 SGDLS, CDR2 YYNGEE. The length of the CDR3 is 14 residues. CDR3 bases: TGTGCCAGCAGCGACAGGGGCACTGGAAACACCATATATTTT. It codes for CASSDRGTGNTIYF.